The next 27 T cell receptor beta chains were all read from a single sample in a study of blood T cells in healthy people across ages. Using a J-beta primer mix together with a sample-barcoded 5' primer, a second PCR was run for roughly 6 to 12 cycles. TCRdb independently ran MiXCR on the 5' RACE reads; one entry per CDR3 protein. The sample lists fewer than 2,000,000 distinct CDR3 sequences, about two fifths occurring once. Sequences were obtained from blood. These receptors all stem from a human donor in good health.

This chain uses TRBV6-6 with TRBJ1-5, with 12 positions matching TRBD1. The junction had 9 bases not matched to a gene; V was cut back by 3 bases and J by 6 bases. Germline V gene data show CDR1 as MNHNY and CDR2 as SVGAGI (reference sequence). This CDR3 spans 17 amino acids. CDR3 loop: CASSYQGTGGIIQPQHF. For the CDR3, the DNA is TGTGCCAGCAGTTATCAGGGGACAGGGGGCATAATTCAGCCCCAGCATTTT.

CDR3 bases: TGCAGCATCCAAAGGGGCTTTGGTGAAAAACTGTTTTTT. This gives the protein CSIQRGFGEKLFF. The V call is TRBV29-1, the J call TRBJ1-4; D is perhaps TRBD1 (5 bases). The CDR3 length is 13 residues. Germline CDR1 is SQVTM and CDR2 is ANQGSEA. The germline V and J ends were trimmed by 8 bases and 7 bases, with 17 bases remaining between them.

The CDR3 sequence: CASSPRDRGLNEQFF. The CDR3 nucleotides are TGTGCCAGCAGCCCGCGGGACAGGGGGCTCAATGAGCAGTTCTTC. The gene calls are TRBV7-9 and TRBJ2-1; 12 bases line up with TRBD1. The CDR3 covers 15 residues. V shed 5 bases and J 6 bases; nucleotides not matched to a gene: 5. Germline values: CDR1 SEHNR, CDR2 FQNEAQ (reference sequence).

The V and J genes are TRBV29-1 and TRBJ1-1, with D possibly being TRBD1 (6 bases). CDR1 and CDR2 from the germline V gene are SQVTM and ANQGSEA. V lost 5 bases, J lost 1 base, and 8 bases lay in between. The CDR3 covers 12 residues. The CDR3 sequence is CSVKTGNTEAFF. CDR3 coding DNA: TGCAGCGTTAAGACAGGGAACACTGAAGCTTTCTTT.

CDR3: CASSLVSVNEQFF. The DNA of the CDR3 is TGTGCCAGCAGCTTAGTGTCGGTTAATGAGCAGTTCTTC. V and J are TRBV11-2 and TRBJ2-1; D is undetermined. Germline lookup yields CDR1 SGHAT and CDR2 FQNNGV. Trimming took off 1 base at V and 7 bases at J, with 8 bases between the two ends. The CDR3 runs 13 residues. Combining the CDR3 with reference TRBV11-2 and TRBJ2-1 gives the whole variable domain EAGVAQSPRYKIIEKRQSVAFWCNPISGHATLYWYQQILGQGPKLLIQFQNNGVVDDSQLPKDRFSAERLKGVDSTLKIQPAKLEDSAVYLCASSLVSVNEQFFGPGTRLTVL.

This clonotype was detected only a few times. The chain combines TRBV7-9 with TRBJ1-2; TRBD1 might be the D (6 bases). V dropped 3 bases and J dropped 3 bases, with 11 bases sitting between them. Per germline, CDR1 SEHNR and CDR2 FQNEAQ (reference sequence). The CDR3 spans 14 residues. The CDR3 region is CASSFWTEHYGYTF. The CDR3 DNA sequence: TGTGCCAGCAGCTTTTGGACAGAGCACTATGGCTACACCTTC.

CDR3 loop: CASSTLTAIYGYTF. The CDR3 nucleotides read TGTGCCAGTAGTACACTGACAGCGATCTATGGCTACACCTTC. This chain uses TRBV19 with TRBJ1-2, with D perhaps TRBD1 (5 bases). This CDR3 has 14 amino acids. The V gene's germline CDR1 is LNHDA and CDR2 SQIVND (reference sequence). Trimming removed 4 bases from V and 4 bases from J, with 13 bases in between.

This chain uses TRBV7-9 with TRBJ1-1; D gene unclear. The CDR3 runs 13 residues. Germline V gene lookup returns CDR1 SEHNR and CDR2 FQNEAQ (reference sequence). Trimming took off 8 bases at V and 2 bases at J, with 12 bases between the two ends. Here the CDR3 DNA reads TGTGCCAGCGGCAGTCGTACAAACACTGAAGCTTTCTTT. Encoded protein: CASGSRTNTEAFF.

The sample holds one count of this clonotype. The chain carries TRBV5-1 and TRBJ2-4, with D perhaps given as TRBD1 or TRBD2 (7 bases each). V was clipped by 3 bases and J by 8 bases, with 21 bases between them. CDR1 is SGHRS and CDR2 is YFSETQ in the germline V gene. The CDR3 totals 16 residues. The CDR3 DNA is TGCGCCAGCAGCTCGAATCAAGGGGGAGGGACAGACATTCAGTACTTC. It translates to CASSSNQGGGTDIQYF.

This clonotype was observed a handful of times. The chain carries TRBV2 and TRBJ2-5; D gene unclear. The germline CDR1 and CDR2 sequences are SNHLY and FYNNEI. The CDR3 totals 13 residues. Trimming left V 3 bases short and J 5 bases short, with 10 bases between. CDR3 bases: TGTGCCAGCAGTGAGGGCGCGAGGGAGACCCAGTACTTC. Translating it yields CASSEGARETQYF. Full variable domain (rest looked up from reference TRBV2 and TRBJ2-5): EPEVTQTPSHQVTQMGQEVILRCVPISNHLYFYWYRQILGQKVEFLVSFYNNEISEKSEIFDDQFSVERPDGSNFTLKIRSTKLEDSAMYFCASSEGARETQYFGPGTRLLVL.

This chain uses TRBV4-3 with TRBJ1-4; D call uncertain. Germline lookup yields CDR1 LGHNA and CDR2 YSLEER. Trimming cost V 6 bases and J 0 bases, with 17 bases left between them. The CDR3 spans 17 residues. The CDR3 sequence is CASSAAPSLATNEKLFF. CDR3 DNA: TGCGCCAGCAGTGCAGCCCCTTCACTGGCAACTAATGAAAAACTGTTTTTT.

The chain recombines TRBV12-3 or TRBV12-4 with TRBJ2-3, with 8 positions matching TRBD2. CDR3 length: 15 residues. After removal of 3 bases from V and 5 bases from J, the junction contained 7 bases not matched to a gene. CDR3: CASSFVLAGLDTQYF. The CDR3 DNA reads as TGTGCCAGCAGTTTCGTCCTAGCGGGTCTAGATACGCAGTATTTT.

The chain joins TRBV7-2 to TRBJ2-1, with D maybe TRBD2 (6 bases). This CDR3 spans 19 amino acids. Germline CDR1 reads SGHTA; CDR2 reads FQGNSA. V lost 1 base, J lost 0 bases, and 19 bases lay in between. Written as DNA, the CDR3 is TGTGCCAGCAGCTTAGAGGGAGGCCCTCCCCGAAGCTCCTACAATGAGCAGTTCTTC. It is translated as CASSLEGGPPRSSYNEQFF.

The V and J genes are TRBV4-2 and TRBJ2-1, with D possibly being TRBD2 (7 bases). The CDR3 loop spans 17 amino acids. V shed 0 bases and J shed 4 bases, with 16 bases lying between them. Germline lookup yields CDR1 LGHNA and CDR2 YNFKEQ. The chain's CDR3 is CASSQEGRGADYNEQFF. DNA of the CDR3: TGTGCCAGCAGCCAAGAGGGGAGGGGGGCGGATTACAATGAGCAGTTCTTC.

This clonotype has more than one count but fewer than ten. The chain recombines TRBV7-8 with TRBJ2-7; 13 bases align to TRBD2. The ends lost 6 bases at V and 2 bases at J; junction bases unmatched: 4. The germline gives CDR1 SGHVS, CDR2 FQNEAQ. The CDR3 is 15 residues long. The CDR3 DNA reads TGTGCCAGCAGTTTCGGACTAGCGGGGGCCTACGAGCAGTACTTC. Translation gives CASSFGLAGAYEQYF.

The rearrangement uses TRBV6-1 and TRBJ2-6, with 7 bases matching TRBD1. The trim removed 6 bases at V and 7 bases at J, leaving 9 bases unmatched. Germline CDR1 MNHNS, CDR2 SASEGT. This CDR3 is built from 15 residues. CDR3 nucleotide sequence: TGTGCCAGCAGACATGACAGGGCAGTAGCCAACGTCCTGACTTTC. It codes for CASRHDRAVANVLTF.

In DNA form, the CDR3 reads TGTGCCAGCAGTCGCAACCTGGGGGCAAATGAAAAACTGTTTTTT. Amino acid sequence: CASSRNLGANEKLFF. The V gene is TRBV6-2 or TRBV6-3, the J gene TRBJ1-4, with D perhaps TRBD1 (6 bases). The V and J ends lost 5 bases and 5 bases respectively, with 15 bases between them. CDR1 and CDR2 (germline): MNHEY, SVGEGT. This CDR3 has 15 residues.

This chain joins TRBV2 and TRBJ2-7, with unresolved D. The germline V and J ends were trimmed by 2 bases and 6 bases, with 8 bases remaining between them. The CDR3 is 12 amino acids. The germline CDR1 and CDR2 sequences are SNHLY and FYNNEI. Here the CDR3 reads CASSEWDPEQYF. In DNA, the CDR3 is TGTGCCAGCAGTGAATGGGATCCCGAGCAGTACTTC.

This clonotype has more than one count but fewer than ten. CDR3 region: CATNRESATEAFF. Written as DNA, the CDR3 is TGTGCCACAAACAGGGAGTCGGCGACTGAAGCTTTCTTT. The V gene is TRBV10-3, the J gene TRBJ1-1, with a possible D match to TRBD1 (6 bases). CDR3 size: 13 residues. Germline lookup yields CDR1 ENHRY and CDR2 SYGVKD. Trimming took off 10 bases at V and 5 bases at J, with 17 bases between the two ends.

The sample holds a few counts of this clonotype. The genes are TRBV7-8 and TRBJ2-1; perhaps TRBD1 as D (5 bases). From germline, CDR1 is SGHVS and CDR2 FQNEAQ. Deletions cut 10 bases from V and 8 bases from J, with 21 bases between. The CDR3 is 14 amino acids. The CDR3 DNA sequence: TGTGCCACCCTCCCAGGGCACAGCGCCGATGAGCAGTTCTTC. It translates to CATLPGHSADEQFF.

This clonotype has ten or more counts. Here the CDR3 DNA reads TGTGCCAGCAGTCTTGGAGTGGGACTAGGCTCCTACAATGAGCAGTTCTTC. This encodes CASSLGVGLGSYNEQFF. The chain recombines TRBV12-3 or TRBV12-4 with TRBJ2-1; the match to TRBD2 covers 8 bases. Trimming at V came to 5 bases and at J to 0 bases, leaving 9 bases not matched to a gene. The CDR3 spans 17 residues.

This clonotype occurred a few times. The rearrangement joins TRBV6-1 to TRBJ2-1, with a weak D call TRBD2 (5 bases). Trimming cost V 8 bases and J 4 bases, with 27 bases left between them. Germline V lookup: CDR1 MNHNS, CDR2 SASEGT. The CDR3 runs 18 residues. The CDR3, as DNA: TGTGCCAGCGAGAAAGATGAACTCTCCCGTCGGGGATACAATGAGCAGTTCTTC. Its protein product is CASEKDELSRRGYNEQFF.

The genes are TRBV4-2 and TRBJ1-2, with 7 positions matching TRBD1. The germline CDR1 and CDR2 sequences are LGHNA and YNFKEQ. The J segment lost 7 bases and the V segment lost 1 base, leaving 12 bases of the junction unmatched. This CDR3 has 16 amino acids. The CDR3 loop is CASSQGAGTALSGYTF. As DNA, the CDR3 is TGTGCCAGCAGCCAAGGTGCCGGGACAGCCCTTAGTGGCTACACCTTC.

The J gene is TRBJ2-4, the V gene TRBV11-3, with no clear D. The germline gives CDR1 SGHNT, CDR2 YENEEA. With 5 bases removed from V and 0 bases from J, the gap between germline ends came to 20 bases. CDR3 length: 18 amino acids. The CDR3 loop is CASSPIGEAALAKNIQYF. The CDR3 DNA reads TGTGCCAGCAGCCCCATTGGTGAGGCGGCACTAGCCAAAAACATTCAGTACTTC.

This clonotype was counted only a few times. This chain connects TRBV10-3 to TRBJ2-1, with 11 bases lining up with TRBD2. The CDR3 is 16 amino acids. Trimming at V came to 2 bases and at J to 4 bases, leaving 4 bases not matched to a gene. Per the germline V gene, CDR1 is ENHRY and CDR2 is SYGVKD. The CDR3 here is CAISEATSGAYNEQFF. The CDR3 bases are TGTGCCATCAGTGAGGCGACTAGCGGGGCTTACAATGAGCAGTTCTTC.

Regarding this clonotype: An end of the junction differs from the germline gene, which may be a read error. The CDR3 region is CASSFNTGWVSGADVLTF. CDR3 sequence (DNA): TGTGCCAGCAGTTTTAATACAGGGTGGGTTTCTGGGGCCGACGTCCTGACTTTC. The chain links TRBV12-3 or TRBV12-4 to TRBJ2-6; maybe TRBD1 (6 bases). The CDR3 totals 18 residues.

V and J are TRBV10-3 and TRBJ2-7; 12 bases align to TRBD2. CDR1 ENHRY and CDR2 SYGVKD come from the germline V gene. J lost 3 bases, V lost 0 bases, and 12 bases had no gene match. The CDR3 totals 19 residues. CDR3 nucleotides: TGTGCCATCAGTGAGTCGGGGCTAGCGGGGGGGAGCCGAGGCTACGAGCAGTACTTC. Protein product: CAISESGLAGGSRGYEQYF.